The TCR beta chain under discussion was sequenced for a study of vaccination and CD4 T cells after COVID-19. Study at large: Overlapping spike peptides of SARS-CoV-2, HCoV-NL63, HCoV-OC43 and HCoV-229E were used, and cells were stimulated with them.

Regarding this clonotype: Its antigen remains unidentified.

An Oncomine TCR Beta short-read assay was used to sequence the DNA from cultured CD4+ T cells. TCRdb passed the PCR reads through MiXCR, listing each CDR3 protein once. The table has about 13,000 distinct CDR3 sequences, 79% seen once. The treatment: approximately nine-day PBMC culture with coronavirus spike peptide pools or control peptides (ViraFEST assay). Peptide pool stimulation in ViraFEST expanded antigen-specific T cells, whose TCRs were then sequenced. This CDR3 comprises 15 residues. V shed 8 bases, J shed 1 base, and the junction held 10 bases outside the gene matches. Germline values: CDR1 MNHEY, CDR2 SMNVEV (reference sequence).

The TCR sequence derives from a human donor who had recovered from COVID-19. The rearrangement links TRBV27 to TRBJ1-1, with 7 bases matching TRBD1. Sequencing was carried out using CD4+ T cells from blood, cultured in vitro. CDR3 nucleotides: TGTGCCAGCGCGCGACAGGGAGGGCGGAACACTGAAGCTTTCTTT. This translates into CASARQGGRNTEAFF.